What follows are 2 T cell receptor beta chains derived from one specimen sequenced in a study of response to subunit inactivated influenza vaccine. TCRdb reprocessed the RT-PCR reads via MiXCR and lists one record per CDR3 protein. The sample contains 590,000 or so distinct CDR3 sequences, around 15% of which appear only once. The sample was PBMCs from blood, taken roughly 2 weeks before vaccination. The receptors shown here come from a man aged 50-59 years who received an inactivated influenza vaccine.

The CDR3 DNA reads as TGTGCCAGCGCCGGGACTAGCGGTTACACCTACGAGCAGTACTTC. Translation: CASAGTSGYTYEQYF. The chain joins TRBV6-1 to TRBJ2-7; 11 bases agree with TRBD2. After removal of 8 bases from V and 2 bases from J, the junction contained 8 bases not matched to a gene. Germline CDR1 and CDR2: MNHNS and SASEGT. CDR3 size: 15 residues.

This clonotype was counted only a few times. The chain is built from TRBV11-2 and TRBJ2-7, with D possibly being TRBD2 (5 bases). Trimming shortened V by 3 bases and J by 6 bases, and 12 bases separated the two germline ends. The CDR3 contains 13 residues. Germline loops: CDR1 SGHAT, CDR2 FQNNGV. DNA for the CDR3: TGTGCCAGCAGCTTTGCCGGGGTTCGCGAGCAGTACTTC. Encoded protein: CASSFAGVREQYF.